These 29 T cell receptor beta chains originate from one sample sequenced in a study of T cell changes during pregnancy in multiple sclerosis. Produced via immunoSEQ multiplex PCR; TCRdb's table is partial and in-frame only. The table shows approximately 48,000 clones, with around 90% occurring only once. The source was CD8+ T cells from peripheral blood mononuclear cells, collected after pregnancy. The receptors shown here come from a female donor with multiple sclerosis, enrolled in a pregnancy study.

This clone was counted once. V gene TRBV9 combines with J gene TRBJ2-5, with TRBD1 matching 9 bases. The CDR3 runs 14 residues. Trimming cost V 3 bases and J 6 bases; bases outside gene matches: 6. The germline V gene has CDR1 SGDLS and CDR2 YYNGEE. DNA of the CDR3: TGTGCCAGCAGCGGTAGGACAGGGGTACAGACCCAGTACTTC. Its protein is CASSGRTGVQTQYF.

The chain couples TRBV7-9 to TRBJ2-7, with D unclear. CDR1 SEHNR and CDR2 FQNEAQ come from the germline V gene (reference sequence). This CDR3 has 9 residues. CDR3 loop: CASSFARGV. The CDR3 region has the DNA TGTGCCAGCAGCTTTGCCCGAGGCGTC.

The chain is built from TRBV9 and TRBJ1-2, with TRBD1 identical over 8 bases. The CDR3 loop spans 18 amino acids. Germline-derived CDR1 and CDR2 are SGDLS and YYNGEE. After removal of 2 bases from V and 0 bases from J, the junction contained 12 bases not matched to a gene. The DNA of the CDR3 is TGTGCCAGCAGCGTTAGCTCCGGGACAGGCATTTCTAACTATGGCTACACCTTC. Protein product: CASSVSSGTGISNYGYTF.

This clone is a singleton in its sample. The rearrangement joins TRBV21-1 to TRBJ2-2; TRBD1 is the table's D call, not checked against the DNA. TRBV21-1 is flagged as a pseudogene. The CDR3 sequence is 15 residues long. DNA for the CDR3: TGTGCCAGCAGCAAACAGGGAAGGAACACCGGGGAGCTGTTTTTT. It codes for CASSKQGRNTGELFF.

J is TRBJ1-1 and V is TRBV15; a possible D gene is TRBD1 (5 bases). The germline gives CDR1 LNHNV, CDR2 YYDKDF (reference sequence). The CDR3 sequence is 18 residues long. The ends were cut back, 0 bases at V and 0 bases at J, with 17 bases in the middle. The CDR3: CATSRDLLSGWMNTEAFF. In DNA form, the CDR3 reads TGTGCCACCAGCAGAGATCTGCTGTCAGGGTGGATGAACACTGAAGCTTTCTTT.

The CDR3: CASSAGSNQPQHF. CDR3 DNA sequence: TGTGCCAGTAGTGCAGGTAGCAATCAGCCCCAGCATTTT. The chain uses TRBV19 and TRBJ1-5; D uncertain. V was cut by 5 bases and J by 0 bases, with 5 bases left in between. The CDR3 runs 13 residues. Per germline, CDR1 LNHDA and CDR2 SQIVND (reference sequence). Filled out from reference TRBV19 and TRBJ1-5, the complete variable domain reads DGGITQSPKYLFRKEGQNVTLSCEQNLNHDAMYWYRQDPGQGLRLIYYSQIVNDFQKGDIAEGYSVSREKKESFPLTVTSAQKNPTAFYLCASSAGSNQPQHFGDGTRLSIL.

This clone was recorded only once. The V and J genes are TRBV9 and TRBJ2-2, with 8 positions matching TRBD1. Germline V CDR1 and CDR2: SGDLS, YYNGEE. V trimming: 4 bases; J trimming: 0 bases; junction bases outside the gene matches: 5. The CDR3 loop spans 16 amino acids. As DNA, the CDR3 is TGTGCCAGCAGCAGCCGGACAGGGTCGAACACCGGGGAGCTGTTTTTT. This encodes CASSSRTGSNTGELFF.

The V call is TRBV29-1, the J call TRBJ2-7; D is possibly TRBD1 (5 bases). The ends were cut back, 3 bases at V and 0 bases at J, with 18 bases in the middle. The V gene's germline CDR1 is SQVTM and CDR2 ANQGSEA. The CDR3 extends over 16 amino acids. CDR3 protein: CSVEWPAEGVSYEQYF. DNA of the CDR3: TGCAGCGTTGAGTGGCCTGCGGAAGGGGTCTCCTACGAGCAGTACTTC.

This sequence joins TRBV4-1 and TRBJ1-2; 9 bases map to TRBD1. CDR1 is MGHRA, CDR2 YSYEKL, per germline. V trimming: 4 bases; J trimming: 5 bases; junction bases outside the gene matches: 11. The CDR3 totals 16 residues. The CDR3 sequence: CASSPVEDRGFYGYTF. The CDR3 nucleotides are TGCGCCAGCAGCCCGGTCGAGGACAGGGGCTTTTATGGCTACACCTTC.

This chain links TRBV7-3 with TRBJ2-3; 8 nucleotides match TRBD1. The CDR3 extends over 17 amino acids. V lost 1 base and J lost 2; bases outside the gene matches: 8. The germline V gene encodes CDR1 SGHTA and CDR2 FQGTGA. CDR3 sequence (DNA): TGTGCCAGCAGCTTAATATCCAGGGGGCCGGACACAGATACGCAGTATTTT. This encodes CASSLISRGPDTDTQYF.

The chain uses TRBV20-1 and TRBJ2-7; unclear D gene. This CDR3 has 11 residues. The ends were cut back, 4 bases at V and 2 bases at J, with 6 bases in the middle. Per the germline V gene, CDR1 is DFQATT and CDR2 is SNEGSKA (reference sequence). The CDR3 nucleotides are TGCAGTGCTACCTCCGCCTACGAGCAGTACTTC. This translates into CSATSAYEQYF.

This chain connects TRBV7-3 to TRBJ2-3; the match to TRBD2 covers 9 bases. The germline gives CDR1 SGHTA, CDR2 FQGTGA. The V gene end was trimmed by 5 bases and the J gene end by 2 bases; junction bases not matched to a gene: 5. This CDR3 is built from 15 residues. The CDR3 loop reads CASSSSGGTTDTQYF. The CDR3 nucleotides read TGTGCCAGCAGCAGTAGCGGGGGAACCACAGATACGCAGTATTTT.

The J gene is TRBJ1-2, the V gene TRBV5-6; 8 bases are shared with TRBD1. J lost 7 bases, V lost 0 bases, and 8 bases had no gene match. The CDR3 covers 15 residues. The germline V gene encodes CDR1 SGHDT and CDR2 YYEEEE. The CDR3 DNA reads TGTGCCAGCAGCTTGGATCCCGGACAGGGCCGTGGCTACACCTTC. Residues: CASSLDPGQGRGYTF.

V is TRBV4-3 and J is TRBJ1-5; D is possibly TRBD1 (5 bases). Between the trimmed V and J ends, which lost 3 bases and 5 bases, there was a span of 8 bases. Germline CDR1 and CDR2: LGHNA and YSLEER. The CDR3 spans 13 residues. Here the CDR3 DNA reads TGCGCCAGCAGCCAGACAGTAGATCAGCCCCAGCATTTT. Translation gives CASSQTVDQPQHF.

V usage is TRBV4-3 and J usage is TRBJ1-2; tentative D call: TRBD1 (5 bases). CDR1 is LGHNA, CDR2 YSLEER, per germline. The CDR3 spans 18 residues. Trimming took 5 bases from V and 3 from J, leaving 25 bases between them. Written as DNA, the CDR3 is TGCGCCAGCAGCGGGAGAAAAGGAGGGGAAGGGGTGGACTATGGCTACACCTTC. This codes for CASSGRKGGEGVDYGYTF.

This clone was picked up one time. This chain uses TRBV20-1 with TRBJ2-5; 7 bases match TRBD2. Germline V gene sequence: CDR1 DFQATT, CDR2 SNEGSKA (reference sequence). V trimming: 5 bases; J trimming: 10 bases; junction bases outside the gene matches: 7. The CDR3 extends over 11 amino acids. Here the CDR3 reads CSAQNGGGQYF. The CDR3 bases are TGCAGTGCTCAGAATGGGGGGGGCCAGTACTTC.

The chain combines TRBV4-2 with TRBJ1-1; D perhaps matches TRBD1 (5 bases). V was shortened by 1 base and J by 6 bases, with 15 bases between the two germline ends. The CDR3 is 15 residues long. Germline CDR1 LGHNA, CDR2 YNFKEQ. For the CDR3, the DNA is TGTGCCAGCAGCCAAGTTGGGGGTTGGGGGGCTGAAGCTTTCTTT. The encoded protein is CASSQVGGWGAEAFF.

V is TRBV10-3 and J is TRBJ2-5, with TRBD1 identical over 9 bases. Germline trimming cut 5 bases from V and 1 base from J; bases unmatched to any gene: 8. The germline gives CDR1 ENHRY, CDR2 SYGVKD. This CDR3 comprises 16 residues. The CDR3 reads CAISPGTGTIQETQYF. The CDR3 region has the DNA TGTGCCATCAGTCCAGGGACAGGGACCATCCAAGAGACCCAGTACTTC.

The chain joins TRBV25-1 to TRBJ2-3; D perhaps matches TRBD2 (5 bases). CDR3 length: 15 residues. Per germline, CDR1 MGHDK and CDR2 SYGVNS. Trimming cost V 3 bases and J 0 bases, with 10 bases left between them. CDR3 coding DNA: TGTGCCAGCAGTGACCCCGGGGAGAGCACAGATACGCAGTATTTT. Translation gives CASSDPGESTDTQYF.

The V and J genes are TRBV27 and TRBJ2-3; D is uncertain. With 3 bases removed from V and 1 base from J, the gap between germline ends came to 8 bases. Germline V CDR1 and CDR2: MNHEY, SMNVEV (reference sequence). CDR3 length equals 14 residues. The chain's CDR3 is CASSFWSGTDTQYF. The CDR3 coding sequence is TGTGCCAGCAGTTTTTGGTCAGGCACAGATACGCAGTATTTT.

The chain couples TRBV11-2 to TRBJ2-1; 15 bases are a match to TRBD2. Germline V gives CDR1 SGHAT, CDR2 FQNNGV. The CDR3 runs 17 residues. J was trimmed by 9 bases and V by 4 bases; bases with no gene match: 10. The DNA of the CDR3 is TGTGCCAGCAGCTCCGGGACTAGCGGGAGGTCCCTCGGTGAGCAGTTCTTC. Its translation: CASSSGTSGRSLGEQFF.

The genes are TRBV2 and TRBJ2-2; no clear D. CDR3 length equals 12 residues. V lost 7 bases to trimming and J lost 5 bases, with 8 bases between them. CDR1 SNHLY and CDR2 FYNNEI come from the germline V gene. The CDR3 sequence: CASTRRTGELFF. DNA for the CDR3: TGTGCCAGCACCCGGCGGACCGGGGAGCTGTTTTTT.

The rearrangement links TRBV27 to TRBJ1-1, with TRBD1 matching 8 bases. The germline V gene has CDR1 MNHEY and CDR2 SMNVEV (reference sequence). The CDR3 sequence is 17 residues long. The junction had 10 bases not matched to a gene; V was cut back by 1 base and J by 3 bases. Here the CDR3 reads CASSLLGAQGADTEAFF. CDR3 coding DNA: TGTGCCAGCAGTTTATTGGGGGCGCAGGGGGCCGACACTGAAGCTTTCTTT.

CDR3 coding DNA: TGTGCCAGTAGCGGAGGGGAACCCTACGAGCAGTACTTC. Translating gives CASSGGEPYEQYF. The chain uses TRBV19 and TRBJ2-7; D possibly corresponds to TRBD2 (6 bases). CDR1 and CDR2 (germline): LNHDA, SQIVND (reference sequence). CDR3 length equals 13 residues. Deletions cut 6 bases from V and 2 bases from J, with 11 bases between.

The V gene is TRBV9, the J gene TRBJ2-1; D is possibly TRBD1 (6 bases). Germline values: CDR1 SGDLS, CDR2 YYNGEE. With 2 bases removed from V and 0 bases from J, the gap between germline ends came to 9 bases. CDR3 length: 15 residues. The CDR3: CASSVDRSSYNEQFF. The CDR3 DNA is TGTGCCAGCAGCGTCGACAGGAGCTCCTACAATGAGCAGTTCTTC. The whole variable domain, filled in from reference TRBV9 and TRBJ2-1, reads DSGVTQTPKHLITATGQRVTLRCSPRSGDLSVYWYQQSLDQGLQFLIQYYNGEERAKGNILERFSAQQFPDLHSELNLSSLELGDSALYFCASSVDRSSYNEQFFGPGTRLTVL.

The DNA for the CDR3 is TGTGCCAGTACATGGAAGCGGGGGGGCCCAGATACGCAGTATTTT. Translating gives CASTWKRGGPDTQYF. The chain uses TRBV19 and TRBJ2-3; 10 bases line up with TRBD2. Germline V gene data show CDR1 as LNHDA and CDR2 as SQIVND (reference sequence). The length of the CDR3 is 15 residues. V shed 7 bases and J 4 bases; nucleotides not matched to a gene: 8. The whole variable domain, filled in from reference TRBV19 and TRBJ2-3, reads DGGITQSPKYLFRKEGQNVTLSCEQNLNHDAMYWYRQDPGQGLRLIYYSQIVNDFQKGDIAEGYSVSREKKESFPLTVTSAQKNPTAFYLCASTWKRGGPDTQYFGPGTRLTVL.

The V and J genes are TRBV4-3 and TRBJ2-7; 7 bases agree with TRBD1. V was pared by 0 bases and J by 2 bases, with 4 bases of the junction left unmatched. CDR3 length: 15 residues. CDR1 is LGHNA, CDR2 YSLEER, per germline. The CDR3 protein is CASSQDLDRTYEQYF. CDR3 sequence (DNA): TGCGCCAGCAGCCAAGATTTGGACAGGACCTACGAGCAGTACTTC.

The genes are TRBV7-8 and TRBJ2-7, with 11 bases aligning to TRBD2. This CDR3 spans 16 amino acids. Germline CDR1 reads SGHVS; CDR2 reads FQNEAQ. J gave up 4 bases and V 1 base, and 6 bases lay outside the gene matches. The CDR3 DNA reads TGTGCCAGCAGCTTAGAAGCCGGACTAGCGGGTTACGAGCAGTACTTC. Its protein is CASSLEAGLAGYEQYF.

This clone was picked up one time. The chain has TRBV4-2 and TRBJ2-7; the D gene is possibly TRBD1 (6 bases). With 0 bases removed from V and 3 bases from J, the gap between germline ends came to 15 bases. Germline V gene lookup returns CDR1 LGHNA and CDR2 YNFKEQ. CDR3 size: 16 residues. The CDR3 DNA follows: TGTGCCAGCAGCCAAGATCAAGAGGGACACATCTACGAGCAGTACTTC. It specifies CASSQDQEGHIYEQYF.